The entry that follows covers one T cell receptor beta chain sequence. This entry comes from a study of cytomegalovirus exposure and HLA in healthy donors. TCRdb's table, derived via immunoSEQ multiplex PCR, lists solely in-frame clones and lacks some. The table records tens of thousands of clones, approximately 93% of them present only once. Germline-derived CDR1 and CDR2 are SQVTM and ANQGSEA. This CDR3 has 11 residues. The origin of this receptor is a man aged 18 to 30 in good health and CMV-seropositive. Sequenced input: PBMCs. The chain joins TRBV29-1 to TRBJ2-7; 12 bases map to TRBD1. The CDR3 DNA is TGCACAGGGACAGGGGGCGGCGAGCAGTACTTC. This gives the protein CTGTGGGEQYF.